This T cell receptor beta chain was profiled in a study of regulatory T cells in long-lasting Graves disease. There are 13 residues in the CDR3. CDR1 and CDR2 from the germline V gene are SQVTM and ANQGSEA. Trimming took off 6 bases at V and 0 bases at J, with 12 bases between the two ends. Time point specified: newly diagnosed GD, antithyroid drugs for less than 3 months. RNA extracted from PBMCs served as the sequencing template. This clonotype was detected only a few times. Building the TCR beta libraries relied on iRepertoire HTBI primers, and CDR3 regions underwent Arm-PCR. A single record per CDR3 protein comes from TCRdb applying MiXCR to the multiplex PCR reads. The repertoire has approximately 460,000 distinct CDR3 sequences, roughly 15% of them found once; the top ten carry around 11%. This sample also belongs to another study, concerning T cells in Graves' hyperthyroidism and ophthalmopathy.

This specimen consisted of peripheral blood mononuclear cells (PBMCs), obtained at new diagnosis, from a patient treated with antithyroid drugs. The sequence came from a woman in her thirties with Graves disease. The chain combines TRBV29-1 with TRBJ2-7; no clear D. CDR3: CSVLVSYSYEQYF. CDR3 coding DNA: TGCAGCGTCCTCGTAAGCTACTCCTACGAGCAGTACTTC.